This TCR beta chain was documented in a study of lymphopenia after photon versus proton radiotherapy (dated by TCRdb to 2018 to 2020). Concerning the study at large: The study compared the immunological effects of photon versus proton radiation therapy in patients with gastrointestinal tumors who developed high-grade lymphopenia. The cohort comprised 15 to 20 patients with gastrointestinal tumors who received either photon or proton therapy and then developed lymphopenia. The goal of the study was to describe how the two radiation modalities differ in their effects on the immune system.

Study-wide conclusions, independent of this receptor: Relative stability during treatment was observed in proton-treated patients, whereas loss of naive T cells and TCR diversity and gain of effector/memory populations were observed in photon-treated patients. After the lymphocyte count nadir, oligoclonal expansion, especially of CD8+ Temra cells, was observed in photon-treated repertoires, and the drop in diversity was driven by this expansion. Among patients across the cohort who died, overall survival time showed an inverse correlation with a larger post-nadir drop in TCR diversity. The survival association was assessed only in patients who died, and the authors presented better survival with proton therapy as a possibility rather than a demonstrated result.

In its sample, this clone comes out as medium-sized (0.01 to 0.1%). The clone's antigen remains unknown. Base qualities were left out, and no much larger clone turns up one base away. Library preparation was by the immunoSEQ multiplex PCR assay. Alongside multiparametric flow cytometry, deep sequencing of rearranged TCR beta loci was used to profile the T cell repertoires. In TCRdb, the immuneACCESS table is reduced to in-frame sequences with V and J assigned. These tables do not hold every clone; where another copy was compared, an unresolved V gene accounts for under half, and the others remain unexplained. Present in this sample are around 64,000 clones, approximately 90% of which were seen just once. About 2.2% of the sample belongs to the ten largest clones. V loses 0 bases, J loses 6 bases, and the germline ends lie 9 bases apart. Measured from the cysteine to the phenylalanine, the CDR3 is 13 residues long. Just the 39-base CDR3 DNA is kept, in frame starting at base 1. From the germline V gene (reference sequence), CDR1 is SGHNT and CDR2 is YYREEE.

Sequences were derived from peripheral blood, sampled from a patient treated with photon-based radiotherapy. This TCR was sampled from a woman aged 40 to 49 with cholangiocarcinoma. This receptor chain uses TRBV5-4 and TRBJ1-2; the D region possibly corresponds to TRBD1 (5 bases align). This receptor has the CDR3 CASSLARENGYTF. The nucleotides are TGTGCCAGCAGCTTGGCCAGGGAGAATGGCTACACCTTC.